This TCR beta chain was found in a study of blood T cell repertoires in COVID-19. Whole-study context: Researchers got acute and convalescent COVID-19 samples from the United States, Italy and Spain. PBMCs, B-cell-depleted T cells, or T cells provided the cDNA or gDNA that made up the material.

In this sample, this clone turned up once. Germline V CDR1 and CDR2: LNHDA, SQIVND (reference sequence). The CDR3 runs to 13 residues. Trimming cost V 2 bases and J 4 bases, with 8 bases left between them. As processed by the authors: Amplified reference gene primers provided the basis for estimating nucleated cell counts. Sequenced by immunoSEQ multiplex PCR; TCRdb stores in-frame clones only, minus some. The DNA was the basis for D and trimming; V, J and clone size are from that table. The top ten clones hold roughly 4% of a sample with around 220,000 clones, roughly three quarters of them seen once.

The TCR originated in a woman aged 40 to 55 with active or convalescent COVID-19. This rearrangement joins TRBV19 to TRBJ2-5, with TRBD1 as a possible D gene (5 bases). What was sequenced was peripheral blood. CDR3 coding DNA: TGTGCCAGTAGTATAAGACAGAGAGAGACCCAGTACTTC. Residues: CASSIRQRETQYF.